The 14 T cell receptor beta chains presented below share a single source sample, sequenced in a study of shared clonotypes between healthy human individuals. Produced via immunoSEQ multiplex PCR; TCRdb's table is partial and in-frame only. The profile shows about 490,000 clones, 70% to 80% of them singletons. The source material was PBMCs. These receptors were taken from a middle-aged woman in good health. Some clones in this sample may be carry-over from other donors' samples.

The CDR3 coding sequence is TGTGCCAGCAGCCGTAGCGGGAGTCATGAGACCCAGTACTTC. Encoded protein: CASSRSGSHETQYF. The V call is TRBV7-6, the J call TRBJ2-5; 9 positions agree with TRBD2. Trimming removed 5 bases from V and 5 bases from J; junction bases left unmatched: 6. Germline loops: CDR1 SGHVS, CDR2 FNYEAQ. The CDR3 loop spans 14 amino acids.

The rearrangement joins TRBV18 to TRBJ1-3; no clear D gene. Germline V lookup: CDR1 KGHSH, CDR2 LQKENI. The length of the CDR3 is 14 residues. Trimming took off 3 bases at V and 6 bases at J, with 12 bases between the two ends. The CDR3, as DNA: TGTGCCAGCTCACCGCTCGGCAACATAAACACCATATATTTT. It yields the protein CASSPLGNINTIYF.

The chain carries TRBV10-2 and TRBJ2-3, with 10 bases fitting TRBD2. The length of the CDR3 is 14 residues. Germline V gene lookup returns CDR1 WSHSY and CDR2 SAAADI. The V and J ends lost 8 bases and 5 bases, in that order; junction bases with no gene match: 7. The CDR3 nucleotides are TGCGCCAGCTCCTCTAGCGGGAGCGTAGATACGCAGTATTTT. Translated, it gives CASSSSGSVDTQYF.

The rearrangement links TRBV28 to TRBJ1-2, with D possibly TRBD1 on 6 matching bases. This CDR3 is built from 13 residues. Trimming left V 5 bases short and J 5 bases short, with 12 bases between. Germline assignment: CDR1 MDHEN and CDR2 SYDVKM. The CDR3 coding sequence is TGTGCCAGCAGTCCCAGGACAGAATATGGCTACACCTTC. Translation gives CASSPRTEYGYTF.

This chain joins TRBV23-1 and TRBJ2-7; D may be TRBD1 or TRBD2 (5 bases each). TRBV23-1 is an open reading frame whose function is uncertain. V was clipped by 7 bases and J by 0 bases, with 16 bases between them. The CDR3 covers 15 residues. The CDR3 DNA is TGCGCCAGCAACGGGGACGGCTCGTACTCCTACGAGCAGTACTTC. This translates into CASNGDGSYSYEQYF.

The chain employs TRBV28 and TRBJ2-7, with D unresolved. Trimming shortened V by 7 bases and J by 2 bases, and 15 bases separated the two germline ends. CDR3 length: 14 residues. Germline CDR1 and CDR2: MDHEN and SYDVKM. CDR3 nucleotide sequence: TGTGCCAGCACGACCGCCGGCGGAACCTACGAGCAGTACTTC. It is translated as CASTTAGGTYEQYF. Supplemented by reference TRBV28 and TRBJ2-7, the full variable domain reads DVKVTQSSRYLVKRTGEKVFLECVQDMDHENMFWYRQDPGLGLRLIYFSYDVKMKEKGDIPEGYSVSREKKERFSLILESASTNQTSMYLCASTTAGGTYEQYFGPGTRLTVT.

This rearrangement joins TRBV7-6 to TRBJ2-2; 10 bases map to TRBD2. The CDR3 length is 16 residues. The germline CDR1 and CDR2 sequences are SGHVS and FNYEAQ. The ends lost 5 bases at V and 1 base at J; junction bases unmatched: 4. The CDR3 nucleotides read TGTGCCAGCAGCCCAAGGACTAGCGGGAACACCGGGGAGCTGTTTTTT. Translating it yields CASSPRTSGNTGELFF.

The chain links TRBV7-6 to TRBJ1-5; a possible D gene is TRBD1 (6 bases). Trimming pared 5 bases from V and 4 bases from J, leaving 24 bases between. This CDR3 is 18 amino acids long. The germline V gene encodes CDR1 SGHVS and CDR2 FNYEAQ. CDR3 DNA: TGTGCCAGCAGCCCCTTCGGGACTTCCGGGGGCACGAATCAGCCCCAGCATTTT. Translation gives CASSPFGTSGGTNQPQHF.

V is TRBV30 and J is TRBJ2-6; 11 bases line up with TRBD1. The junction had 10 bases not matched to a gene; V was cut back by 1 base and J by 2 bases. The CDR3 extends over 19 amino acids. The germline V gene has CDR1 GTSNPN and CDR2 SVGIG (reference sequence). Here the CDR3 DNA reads TGTGCCTGGAGTGCAGGGACAGGGGGTATATTGGCTGGGGCCAACGTCCTGACTTTC. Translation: CAWSAGTGGILAGANVLTF.

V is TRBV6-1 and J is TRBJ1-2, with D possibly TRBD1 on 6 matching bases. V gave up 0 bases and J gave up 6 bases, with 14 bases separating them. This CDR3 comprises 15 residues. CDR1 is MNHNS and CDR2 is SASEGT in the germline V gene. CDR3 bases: TGTGCCAGCAGTGAAGCATCGGGGGGCATTGATGGCTACACCTTC. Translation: CASSEASGGIDGYTF.

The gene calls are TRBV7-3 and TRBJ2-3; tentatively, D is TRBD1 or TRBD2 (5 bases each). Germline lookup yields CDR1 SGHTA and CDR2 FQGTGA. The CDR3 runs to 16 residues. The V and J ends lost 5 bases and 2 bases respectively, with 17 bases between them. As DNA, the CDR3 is TGTGCCAGCAGCCCCCAGGGTCCCGGGAACACAGATACGCAGTATTTT. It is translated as CASSPQGPGNTDTQYF. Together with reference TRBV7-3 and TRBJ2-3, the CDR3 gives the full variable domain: GAGVSQTPSNKVTEKGKYVELRCDPISGHTALYWYRQSLGQGPEFLIYFQGTGAADDSGLPNDRFFAVRPEGSVSTLKIQRTERGDSAVYLCASSPQGPGNTDTQYFGPGTRLTVL.

The CDR3 DNA reads as TGTGCCAGCAGCTCTCCACAACAGTCTAATGAAAAACTGTTTTTT. This codes for CASSSPQQSNEKLFF. The chain couples TRBV11-2 to TRBJ1-4, with unresolved D. Trimming took off 4 bases at V and 3 bases at J, with 12 bases between the two ends. CDR3 length equals 15 residues. The germline gives CDR1 SGHAT, CDR2 FQNNGV.

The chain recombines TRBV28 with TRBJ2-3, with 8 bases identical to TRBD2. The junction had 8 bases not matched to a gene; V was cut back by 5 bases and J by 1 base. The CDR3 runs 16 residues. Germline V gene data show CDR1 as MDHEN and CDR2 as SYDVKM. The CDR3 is CASSPTRAGGTDTQYF. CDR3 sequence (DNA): TGTGCCAGCAGTCCAACTCGAGCGGGAGGCACAGATACGCAGTATTTT.

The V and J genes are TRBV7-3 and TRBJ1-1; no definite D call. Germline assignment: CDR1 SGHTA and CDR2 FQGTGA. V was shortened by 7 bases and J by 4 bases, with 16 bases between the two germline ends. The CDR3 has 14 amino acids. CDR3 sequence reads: CASMKNGDSTEAFF. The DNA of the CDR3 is TGTGCCAGCATGAAGAATGGGGATAGCACTGAAGCTTTCTTT.